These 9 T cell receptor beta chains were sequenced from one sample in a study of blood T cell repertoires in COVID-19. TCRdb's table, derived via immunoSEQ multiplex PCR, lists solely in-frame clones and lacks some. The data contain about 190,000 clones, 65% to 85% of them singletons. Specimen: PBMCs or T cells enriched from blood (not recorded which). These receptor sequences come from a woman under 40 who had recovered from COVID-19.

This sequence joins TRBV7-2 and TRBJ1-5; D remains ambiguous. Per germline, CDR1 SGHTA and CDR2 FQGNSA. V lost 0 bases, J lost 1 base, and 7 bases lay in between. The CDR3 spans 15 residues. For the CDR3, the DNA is TGTGCCAGCAGCTTAGCCCGGGTCAGCAATCAGCCCCAGCATTTT. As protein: CASSLARVSNQPQHF.

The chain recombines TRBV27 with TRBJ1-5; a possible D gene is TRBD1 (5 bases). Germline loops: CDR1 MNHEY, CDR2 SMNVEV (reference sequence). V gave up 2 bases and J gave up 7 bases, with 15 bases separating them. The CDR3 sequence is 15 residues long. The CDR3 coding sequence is TGTGCCAGCAGTTTAACAAGGGGAAAAGGGCAGCCCCAGCATTTT. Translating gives CASSLTRGKGQPQHF.

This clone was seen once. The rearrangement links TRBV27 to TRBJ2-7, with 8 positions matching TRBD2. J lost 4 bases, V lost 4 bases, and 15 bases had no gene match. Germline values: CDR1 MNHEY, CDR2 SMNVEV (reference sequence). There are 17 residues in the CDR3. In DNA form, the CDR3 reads TGTGCCAGCAGTTATACCTCACTTAGCGGGGATCCTTACGAGCAGTACTTC. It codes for CASSYTSLSGDPYEQYF.

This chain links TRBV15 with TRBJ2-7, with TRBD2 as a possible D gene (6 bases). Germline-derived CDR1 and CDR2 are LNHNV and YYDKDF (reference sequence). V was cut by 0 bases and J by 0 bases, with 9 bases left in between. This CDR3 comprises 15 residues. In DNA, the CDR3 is TGTGCCACCAGCAGAGATCCCGGGGGCTCCTACGAGCAGTACGTC. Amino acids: CATSRDPGGSYEQYV.

CDR3 sequence (DNA): TGTGCCAGCAGCCCGGGACAGCTCGGTACCCAGTACTTC. Translating it yields CASSPGQLGTQYF. The V gene is TRBV28, the J gene TRBJ2-5; 7 nucleotides line up with TRBD1. V lost 6 bases to trimming and J lost 8 bases; unmatched junction nucleotides: 9. This CDR3 has 13 residues. Germline V lookup: CDR1 MDHEN, CDR2 SYDVKM.

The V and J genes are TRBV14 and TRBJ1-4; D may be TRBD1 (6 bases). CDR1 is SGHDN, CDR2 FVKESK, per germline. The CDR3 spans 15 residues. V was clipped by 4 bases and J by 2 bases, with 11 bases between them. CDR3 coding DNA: TGTGCCAGCAGCCCCCAGGGGAAGACTAATGAAAAACTGTTTTTT. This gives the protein CASSPQGKTNEKLFF.

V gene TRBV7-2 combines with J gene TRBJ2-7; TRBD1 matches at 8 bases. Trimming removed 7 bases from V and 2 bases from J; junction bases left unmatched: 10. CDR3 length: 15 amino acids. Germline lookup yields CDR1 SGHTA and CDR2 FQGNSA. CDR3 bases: TGTGCCAGCACGACCGGGACAGGCTCTACCTACGAGCAGTACTTC. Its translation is CASTTGTGSTYEQYF.

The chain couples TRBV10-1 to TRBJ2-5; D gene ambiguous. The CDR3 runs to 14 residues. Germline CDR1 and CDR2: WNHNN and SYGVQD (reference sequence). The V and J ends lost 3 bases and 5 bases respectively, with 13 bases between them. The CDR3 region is CASSDYSNLETQYF. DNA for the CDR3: TGCGCCAGCAGTGACTATTCTAACTTGGAGACCCAGTACTTC.

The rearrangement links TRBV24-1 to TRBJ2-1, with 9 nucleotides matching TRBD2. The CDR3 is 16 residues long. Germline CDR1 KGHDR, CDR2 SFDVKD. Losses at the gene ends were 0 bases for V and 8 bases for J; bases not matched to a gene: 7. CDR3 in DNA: TGTGCCACCAGTGATTTGGCGAGGCGGGGGGGCGATGAGCAGTTCTTC. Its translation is CATSDLARRGGDEQFF.